This TCR beta chain emerged from a study of cytomegalovirus exposure and HLA in healthy donors. Overall study findings and caveats: In a later analysis, specific HLA alleles were associated with 15,000 to 20,000 TCR beta sequences at a 0.05 false discovery rate. A link between a missense DCLRE1C variant and TCR beta V- and J-gene trimming emerged from a later analysis.

Samples came from healthy bone marrow donors. This PCR relied on a set of 60 Vbeta primers and 13 Jbeta primers. Only in-frame clones appear in the TCRdb table, and some are missing; sequencing was by immunoSEQ multiplex PCR. The sample holds tens of thousands of clones, approximately 82% seen once. In this sample, this clone turned up a few times. Its antigen remains unidentified. Losses at the gene ends were 5 bases for V and 7 bases for J; bases not matched to a gene: 6. Germline CDR1 is LNHDA and CDR2 is SQIVND (reference sequence). There are 15 residues in the CDR3. The sample taken for sequencing was PBMCs. The V and J genes are TRBV19 and TRBJ2-6; 9 nucleotides match TRBD1. This sequence was found in a man between 45 and 60 years old in good health and CMV-seronegative. The CDR3 coding sequence is TGTGCCAGTAGTCCCCCGGGACAGGGAGCCAACGTCCTGACTTTC. Its protein is CASSPPGQGANVLTF.